This TCR beta chain was identified in a study of a mutant IDH1 vaccine in newly diagnosed glioma (dated by TCRdb to 2020 to 2022). About the study as a whole: The roughly 33 treated patients were approximately 60% male and around 40% female, with a mean age of roughly 42 years. Peripheral blood was collected at six visits: V03 (baseline), V05, V07, V10, V12 and V13. Before enrollment, most patients had been given radiochemotherapy with temozolomide as standard therapy, while the rest had received either radiotherapy alone or temozolomide alone. For exploratory analyses, 25 to 30 treated patients had longitudinal TCRB deep sequencing done wherever samples were available.

This sample's time point label indicates: baseline, week 1 (first vaccination visit). The intended sense of this specimen's treatment or condition label: pre-vaccination baseline after standard-of-care therapy. Newly diagnosed WHO grade 3 or 4 IDH1-mutant astrocytomas showing loss of nuclear ATRX were present in the donors. The samples were drawn from NOA16, a multicentre, single-arm, open-label phase I trial in Germany that tested a mutant IDH1 peptide vaccine in humans for the first time. Visit V03 blood draws served as the baseline sample for immunogenicity testing. Genomic DNA for TCRB sequencing was extracted from EDTA blood using the DNeasy Blood and Tissue Kit. This clone was observed a single time. It lacks a known antigen. No per-base quality is available; no much larger clone lies one base away. The method behind the library was the immunoSEQ multiplex PCR assay. Following the manufacturer's protocol, the hsTCRB Kit was used to amplify rearranged TCR beta chain sequences. TCRB libraries were sequenced on an Illumina MiSeq. The authors' pipeline ran thus. The proprietary platform of the kit vendor was used for demultiplexing, trimming and gene mapping. The immuneACCESS repertoire file appears here via TCRdb, limited to in-frame rearrangements. These files lack a portion of the clones; in checked studies, under half of the deficit traces to unresolved V genes, and the cause of the others is not known. V and J calls and clone size are as listed in that table; D and trimming were resolved from the DNA. This sample is represented by 70,000 or so clones; over 70% of them were singletons. The ten largest clonotypes hold approximately 4.5% of the sample.

CDR1 PRHDT and CDR2 FYEKMQ were looked up in the germline V gene (reference sequence). Germline trimming amounts to 5 bases on V and 6 bases on J, with 25 as the count of junction bases outside the gene matches. There are 20 amino acids in the CDR3, from cysteine to phenylalanine inclusive. Just CDR3 DNA is preserved here, 60 bases in frame from base 1. The study at large found these results: Availability determined which PBMC samples were chosen for TCRB deep sequencing. Immune responses induced by the vaccine were seen in 90% to 95% of patients across multiple MHC alleles. Pseudoprogression appeared unrelated to alterations in the top peripheral T cell clonotypes detected by TCRB sequencing. The authors stated that sample limitations prevented analyses of patient blood samples from being reproduced.

The rearranged segments are TRBV13 and TRBJ1-1, with 9 bases in between that match TRBD1. Specimen: peripheral blood mononuclear cells (PBMCs), collected from a glioma patient treated with radiotherapy, temozolomide or both. This TCR was sampled from a woman aged 18-35 years with glioma. Some clones in this sample may be carry-over from other donors' samples. CDR3 loop: CASSPRRDVGQGIAEAEAFF. The DNA is as follows: TGTGCCAGCAGCCCCCGACGGGACGTGGGACAGGGCATCGCGGAGGCTGAAGCTTTCTTT.